This TCR beta chain is drawn from a study of shared clonotypes between healthy human individuals (dated by TCRdb to about 2020). In terms of the full investigation: The cohort included three men and a couple of women between 18 and 49 years of age. For each donor, CD4 naive and CD4 memory were each run on three plates, CD8 naive on two plates, and CD8 memory on one plate. To estimate repertoire size and how much clonotype sharing occurs between individuals, the study deeply sequenced the blood TCR repertoires of 4 to 6 healthy adults. Libraries were prepared and TCR repertoires were sequenced by different laboratories using diverse techniques, in order to increase sequencing depth and limit assay-specific biases. Leukapheresis yielded between about 0.8 and 8.9 billion PBMCs per donor. Results and caveats for the whole study, not just this receptor: Clonotypes shared by all four sorted-subset donors showed higher generation probabilities than non-shared clonotypes. Across four donors, approximately 4.9% of naive CD4, around 3.5% of naive CD8, about 2% of memory CD4, and approximately 0.4% of memory CD8 clonotypes were shared. Larger estimated clonotype richness was generally found for naive subsets than for memory subsets. Incomplete sequencing was indicated by rarefaction of sorted-subset datasets, despite the large sequencing depth. Pairwise subsampling indicated that sequencing depth was expected to affect the degree of clonotype sharing among donors. The small number of donors limited the genetic and exposure-history diversity represented. Sampling was restricted to blood, and TCR repertoires in tissue are likely to differ from TCR repertoires in blood.

Worth noting for this clone: This clone's antigen is unknown. The sample holds no much larger clone one base away, and base qualities are not on file.

Using the deep immunoSEQ assay, multiplex PCR amplified TCR CDR3 regions from genomic DNA. Extracted genomic DNA from each cell subset was distributed evenly across all wells of several immunoSEQ 96-well plates, and each plate was treated as a replicate. Each replicate PCR for sorted subsets received around 200 ng genomic DNA, equal to some 32,000 T cell genomes. The purified libraries were quantified using a Qubit 3.0 fluorometer, sized with a Bioanalyzer 2100, and then quantified again using the KAPA Library Quantification kit. Every immunoSEQ 96-well plate was sequenced on a dedicated single-read 150-cycle Illumina NextSeq 550 flow cell. The authors' pipeline ran thus. Because only junctional sequences without quality scores were contained in the immunoSEQ output, filtering matching that applied to full-length reads could not be performed. Sequences were annotated with PyIR, a Python wrapper for IgBLAST v1.9, using IMGT germline references to assign V/J genes and CDR3. Reads with weak V/J assignments (E-value above 1e-6), missing CDR3, stop codons, out-of-frame junctions, or ambiguous translated residues were removed. V3J clonotypes were defined by identical inferred V gene, J gene, and CDR3 amino acid sequence. To compute the percentage overlap between repertoires, the number of shared unique clonotypes was divided by the size of the smaller repertoire. Repertoire richness was assessed with RTK rarefaction, the Chao1 estimator, and Recon v2.1 estimates of unobserved clonotypes. Generation probabilities for all TCRbeta clonotypes obtained by the gDNA method from a few donors were computed using OLGA. TCRdb took over this immuneACCESS table, retaining in-frame rearrangements with V and J assigned. Such tables are incomplete; in checked studies, under half of the missing clones stem from an unresolved V gene, and the remainder is unexplained. V and J calls and clone size are copied from that table; D and trimming were computed from the DNA. This sample has 1 million to 1.3 million clones in its table, and around 82% of those were observed once. Roughly 0.61% of the sample is in the top ten clones.

Donors were healthy HIV-negative adults with no recently reported acute infections or vaccinations. Every donor was a Caucasian adult residing in Nashville, Tennessee, USA. CD4+ T cells were enriched by magnetic negative selection, after which naive cells were positively selected on CD45RA and the negative fraction was taken as the memory subset. Blood was collected by leukapheresis, and PBMCs were isolated by Ficoll-Histopaque density gradient centrifugation and then cryopreserved in liquid nitrogen vapor phase. Analytical flow cytometry was used to check the purity and quantity of each magnetically sorted T cell population. Genomic DNA was isolated from every sorted fraction and measured by UV absorbance on a Nanodrop 2000c. The sequenced material came from memory CD4+ T cells from PBMCs. This specimen's cell subset or site label, per the study, means: CD45RA-negative fraction. This receptor was obtained from a man aged 18 to 30 in good health. Some clones in this sample may be carry-over from other donors' samples.

The nucleotides are TGCGCCAGCACAGGACTAGCGGGAAGCAACGAGCAGTACTTC. This sequence encodes CASTGLAGSNEQYF. The receptor chain draws on TRBV5-1 and TRBJ2-7, with 12 junctional bases fitting TRBD2. CDR1 and CDR2 were assigned from the germline V gene as SGHRS and YFSETQ. The CDR3 runs 14 amino acids, cysteine and phenylalanine included. The sequence is cut down to CDR3 DNA, 42 bases in frame from base 1. V is pruned by 6 bases and J by 5 bases, leaving 6 bases of the junction without a gene match.